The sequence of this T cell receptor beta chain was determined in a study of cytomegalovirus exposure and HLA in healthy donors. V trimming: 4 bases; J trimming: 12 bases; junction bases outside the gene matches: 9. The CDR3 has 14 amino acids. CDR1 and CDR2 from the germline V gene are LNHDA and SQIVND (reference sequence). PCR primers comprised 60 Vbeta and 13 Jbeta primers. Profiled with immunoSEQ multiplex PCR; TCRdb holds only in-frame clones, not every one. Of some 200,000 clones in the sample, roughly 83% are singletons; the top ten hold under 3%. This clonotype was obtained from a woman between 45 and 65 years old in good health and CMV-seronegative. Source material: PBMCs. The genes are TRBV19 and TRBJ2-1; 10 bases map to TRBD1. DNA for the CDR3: TGTGCCAGTAGTAGATCCGGGACAGGGGATATGCAGTTCTTC. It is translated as CASSRSGTGDMQFF.